This TCR beta chain is from a study of T cell responses to AZD1222 COVID-19 vaccine. As concerns this clone: The antigen remains undetermined.

Findings and limits, study-wide: In a largely white British group with more females than males, clonal diversity was possibly underestimated.

TCRdb's table, derived via immunoSEQ multiplex PCR, lists solely in-frame clones and lacks some. The sample holds 90,000 to 120,000 clones, approximately 90% seen once. Germline lookup yields CDR1 LNHDA and CDR2 SQIVND (reference sequence). The CDR3 sequence is 13 residues long. The V end was cut by 6 bases, the J end by 3 bases, with 9 bases between. The origin of this receptor is an adult who received the AZD1222 COVID-19 vaccine. The sample in question was peripheral blood, obtained 28 days after the second AZD1222 dose. The chain has TRBV19 and TRBJ1-5, with unresolved D. The CDR3 loop is CASRNSPNQPQHF. The CDR3 region has the DNA TGTGCCAGTAGAAACAGCCCCAATCAGCCCCAGCATTTT.